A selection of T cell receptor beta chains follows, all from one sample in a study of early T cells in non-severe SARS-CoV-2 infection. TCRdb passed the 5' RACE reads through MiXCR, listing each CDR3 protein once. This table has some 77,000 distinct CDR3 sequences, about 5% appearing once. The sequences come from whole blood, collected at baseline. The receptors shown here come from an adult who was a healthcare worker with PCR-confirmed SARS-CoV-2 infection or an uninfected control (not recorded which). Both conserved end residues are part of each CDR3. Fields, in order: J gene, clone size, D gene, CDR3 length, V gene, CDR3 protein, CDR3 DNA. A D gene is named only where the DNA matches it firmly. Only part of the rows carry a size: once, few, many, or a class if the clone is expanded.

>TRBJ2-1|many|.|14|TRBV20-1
CSARGLPMNNEQFF
TGCAGTGCCAGGGGACTCCCTATGAACAATGAGCAGTTCTTC
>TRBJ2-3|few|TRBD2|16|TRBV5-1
CASSSGGTSGTDTQYF
TGCGCCAGCAGCTCTGGGGGAACTAGCGGGACAGATACGCAGTATTTT
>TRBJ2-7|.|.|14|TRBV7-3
CASSLSPSFHEQYF
TGTGCCAGCAGCTTGTCCCCTAGCTTCCACGAGCAGTACTTC
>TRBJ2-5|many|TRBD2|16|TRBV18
CASSPTGLADQETQYF
TGTGCCAGCTCACCTACGGGACTAGCGGATCAAGAGACCCAGTACTTC
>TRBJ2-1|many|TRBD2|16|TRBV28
CASSAATSGSHDEQFF
TGTGCCAGCAGTGCCGCGACTAGCGGGAGTCATGATGAGCAGTTCTTC
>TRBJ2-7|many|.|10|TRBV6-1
CASTSYEQYF
TGTGCCAGCACCAGCTACGAGCAGTACTTC
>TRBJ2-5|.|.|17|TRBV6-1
CASSLEGDIRLGETQYF
TGTGCCAGCAGCCTCGAAGGGGACATACGTTTAGGGGAGACCCAGTACTTC
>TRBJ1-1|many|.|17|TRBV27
CASSLSFVPGMDTEAFF
TGTGCCAGCAGTTTATCATTCGTTCCGGGTATGGACACTGAAGCTTTCTTT
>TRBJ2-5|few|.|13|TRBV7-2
CASSLVGSKTQYF
TGTGCCAGCAGCTTAGTAGGTAGCAAGACCCAGTACTTC
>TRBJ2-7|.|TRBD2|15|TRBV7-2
CASSFLTSGSGEQYF
TGTGCCAGCAGCTTCCTCACTAGCGGGAGCGGCGAGCAGTACTTC
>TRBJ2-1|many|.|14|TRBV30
CAWSGTGLRNEQFF
TGTGCCTGGAGTGGGACTGGGTTGCGTAATGAGCAGTTCTTC